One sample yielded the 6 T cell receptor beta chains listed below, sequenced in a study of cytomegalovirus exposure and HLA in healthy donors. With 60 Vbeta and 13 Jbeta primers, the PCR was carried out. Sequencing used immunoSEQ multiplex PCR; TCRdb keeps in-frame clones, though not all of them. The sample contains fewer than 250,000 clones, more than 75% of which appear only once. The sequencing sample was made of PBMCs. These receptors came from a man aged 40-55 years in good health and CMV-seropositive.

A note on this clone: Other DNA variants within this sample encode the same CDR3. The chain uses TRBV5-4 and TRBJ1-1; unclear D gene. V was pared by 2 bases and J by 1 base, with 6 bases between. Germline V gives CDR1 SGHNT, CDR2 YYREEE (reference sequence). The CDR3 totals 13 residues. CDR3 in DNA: TGTGCCAGCAGCTTAAGAGGGAACACTGAAGCTTTCTTT. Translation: CASSLRGNTEAFF.

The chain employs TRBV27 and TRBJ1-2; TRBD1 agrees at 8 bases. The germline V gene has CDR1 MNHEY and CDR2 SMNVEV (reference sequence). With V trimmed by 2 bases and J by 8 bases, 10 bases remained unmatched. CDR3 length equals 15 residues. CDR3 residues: CASSLRPRDRGGYTF. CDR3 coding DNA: TGTGCCAGCAGTTTACGCCCCAGAGACAGGGGCGGCTACACCTTC.

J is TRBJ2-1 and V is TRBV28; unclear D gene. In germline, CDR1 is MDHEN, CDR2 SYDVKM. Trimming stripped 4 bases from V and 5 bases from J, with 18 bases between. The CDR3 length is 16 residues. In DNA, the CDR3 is TGTGCCAGCAGTTCGGCAGCGTCCCCATGGAACAATGAGCAGTTCTTC. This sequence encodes CASSSAASPWNNEQFF.

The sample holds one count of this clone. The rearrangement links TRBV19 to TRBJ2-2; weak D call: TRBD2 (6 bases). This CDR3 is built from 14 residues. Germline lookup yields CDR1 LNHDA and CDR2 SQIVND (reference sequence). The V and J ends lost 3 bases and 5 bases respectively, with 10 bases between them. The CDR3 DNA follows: TGTGCCAGTAGTATGGATAGCGGAACCGGGGAGCTGTTTTTT. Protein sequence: CASSMDSGTGELFF.

Here the CDR3 DNA reads TGTGCCGCAAAGGATAAGGAGGGAGAGGGGAATGAGCAGTTCTTC. Translating it yields CAAKDKEGEGNEQFF. This rearrangement joins TRBV6-5 to TRBJ2-1; tentatively, D is TRBD2 (6 bases). Germline lookup yields CDR1 MNHEY and CDR2 SVGAGI. V gave up 11 bases and J gave up 7 bases, with 24 bases separating them. This CDR3 comprises 15 residues.

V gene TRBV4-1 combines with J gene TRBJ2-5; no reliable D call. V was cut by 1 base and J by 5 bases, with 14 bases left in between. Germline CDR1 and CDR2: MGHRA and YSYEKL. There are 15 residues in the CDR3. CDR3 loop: CASSQGAQGWETQYF. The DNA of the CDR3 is TGCGCCAGCAGCCAAGGGGCACAAGGATGGGAGACCCAGTACTTC.